These 21 T cell receptor beta chains were sequenced from one sample in a study of Graves' ophthalmopathy and Graves' hyperthyroidism. The study amplified TCR beta CDR3 regions using RNA transcripts. The workflow started with a first-round RT-PCR run with HTBI primers and then moved on to a second-round multiplex PCR. TCRdb ran MiXCR on the multiplex PCR reads and lists one entry per CDR3 protein. The data hold about 660,000 distinct CDR3 sequences, with 35% to 45% observed a single time. Sequenced: peripheral blood. Every receptor here comes from an adult man with Graves' ophthalmopathy.

This clonotype appeared once. The chain is built from TRBV25-1 and TRBJ2-7; 7 bases fit TRBD1. J was trimmed by 3 bases and V by 4 bases; bases with no gene match: 9. CDR1 is MGHDK and CDR2 is SYGVNS in the germline V gene. The CDR3 covers 15 residues. The chain's CDR3 is CASSVLSTGDYEQYF. In nucleotides, the CDR3 is TGTGCCAGCAGTGTTCTATCAACAGGGGACTACGAGCAGTACTTC.

This clonotype appeared a few times. The rearrangement joins TRBV12-3 or TRBV12-4 to TRBJ2-2; 9 bases fit TRBD1. Trimming at V came to 7 bases and at J to 3 bases, leaving 6 bases not matched to a gene. This CDR3 spans 15 amino acids. In DNA form, the CDR3 reads TGTGCCAGCAATCCGGGACAGGGCTACACCGGGGAGCTGTTTTTT. It codes for CASNPGQGYTGELFF.

This clonotype occurred many times. The junction shows a germline mismatch at one end, possibly a read error. The chain employs TRBV25-1 and TRBJ2-7, with D perhaps being TRBD1 or TRBD2 (6 bases each). The CDR3 sequence is 13 residues long. Germline CDR1 is MGHDK and CDR2 is SYGVNS. The CDR3: CASSQEGGYEQYF. CDR3 in DNA: TGCGCCAGCAGCCAAGAGGGGGGCTACGAGCAGTACTTC.

This clonotype was detected many times. The chain joins TRBV6-4 to TRBJ1-6; D may be TRBD1 (5 bases). The V gene's germline CDR1 is MRHNA and CDR2 SNTAGT. This CDR3 is built from 14 residues. Trimming removed 0 bases at V and 14 bases at J, with 14 bases between. The CDR3 region has the DNA TGTGCCAGCAGTGACTCGACAGAAAGTACGACCCTCCACTTT. Protein sequence: CASSDSTESTTLHF.

This clonotype was counted at least ten times. This chain links TRBV10-3 with TRBJ2-7, with TRBD1 matching over 9 bases. CDR3 length: 14 residues. Unmatched junction bases numbered 5, after V lost 6 bases and J lost 2 bases. The germline V gene has CDR1 ENHRY and CDR2 SYGVKD. CDR3 coding DNA: TGTGCCATCAGGGAGGGACAGGGTACCTACGAGCAGTACTTC. Protein sequence: CAIREGQGTYEQYF.

V is TRBV6-6 and J is TRBJ2-7, with TRBD2 matching 7 bases. Germline trimming cut 2 bases from V and 3 bases from J; bases unmatched to any gene: 10. This CDR3 has 16 residues. Looked up from germline, CDR1 is MNHNY and CDR2 is SVGAGI (reference sequence). CDR3 DNA sequence: TGTGCCAGCAGTTACCTGAAGCTTGGGGAGGGCTACGAGCAGTACTTC. It is translated as CASSYLKLGEGYEQYF.

The chain joins TRBV7-2 to TRBJ2-6; TRBD2 agrees at 10 bases. Per germline, CDR1 SGHTA and CDR2 FQGNSA. Trimming at V came to 3 bases and at J to 4 bases, leaving 3 bases not matched to a gene. The CDR3 is 16 residues long. CDR3 DNA: TGTGCCAGCAGCTTGAGGGGACTAGCGGGGGCCAACGTCCTGACTTTC. Translation gives CASSLRGLAGANVLTF.

This clonotype was observed many times. The rearrangement uses TRBV5-1 and TRBJ2-2, with 9 positions matching TRBD2. The V gene end was trimmed by 0 bases and the J gene end by 3 bases; junction bases not matched to a gene: 3. Germline CDR1 SGHRS, CDR2 YFSETQ. This CDR3 contains 16 residues. CDR3 DNA sequence: TGCGCCAGCAGCTTGGTCCTAGCGGGGCACACCGGGGAGCTGTTTTTT. Translation: CASSLVLAGHTGELFF.

The chain combines TRBV7-9 with TRBJ1-4; a possible D gene is TRBD1 (6 bases). The V gene's germline CDR1 is SEHNR and CDR2 FQNEAQ (reference sequence). This CDR3 comprises 16 residues. V was trimmed by 5 bases and J by 6 bases, leaving 19 bases between them. This CDR3 reads CASSLLPGRTDEKLFF. The CDR3, as DNA: TGTGCCAGCAGCCTCTTACCGGGACGGACAGATGAAAAACTGTTTTTT.

With respect to this clonotype: In this CDR3 the conserved last residue, phenylalanine or tryptophan, is missing, so a read error is likely. This chain uses TRBV5-8 with TRBJ2-2, with D possibly being TRBD1 (8 bases). V was trimmed by 3 bases and J by 0 bases, leaving 21 bases between them. Germline lookup yields CDR1 SGHTS and CDR2 YDEGEE. This CDR3 is built from 19 residues. This chain's CDR3 is CASSSFGQGGHSNTGELFS. CDR3 coding DNA: TGTGCCAGCAGCTCGTTTGGACAGGGAGGGCACTCGAACACCGGGGAGCTGTTTTCT.

This clonotype was detected ten times or more. A junction boundary mismatches the germline segment, possibly from a read error. This chain uses TRBV5-1 with TRBJ1-3; D is unresolved. Looked up from germline, CDR1 is SGHRS and CDR2 is YFSETQ. This CDR3 region has 16 residues. CDR3: CASSLVPGNSGNTIYF. The CDR3 DNA follows: TGTGCCAGCAGCTTAGTACCCGGAAACTCTGGAAACACCATATATTTT. Full variable domain (outside the CDR3, taken from reference TRBV5-1 and TRBJ1-3): KAGVTQTPRYLIKTRGQQVTLSCSPISGHRSVSWYQQTPGQGLQFLFEYFSETQRNKGNFPGRFSGRQFSNSRSEMNVSTLELGDSALYLCASSLVPGNSGNTIYFGEGSWLTVV.

On this clonotype: With a much larger clone just one base away, this may be a read error. The V and J genes are TRBV7-2 and TRBJ1-3; D gene unclear. The CDR3 consists of 17 residues. Germline values: CDR1 SGHTA, CDR2 FQGNSA. Trimming took 0 bases from V and 2 from J, leaving 14 bases between them. The CDR3 here is CTSSLARQPPTGNTIYF. CDR3 sequence (DNA): TGTACCAGCAGCTTAGCGCGGCAGCCTCCCACTGGAAACACCATATATTTT.

The CDR3 loop is CASSAREDWQPQHF. The CDR3 nucleotides are TGTGCCAGCAGTGCTAGGGAGGACTGGCAGCCCCAGCATTTT. The chain links TRBV25-1 to TRBJ1-5; D is unresolved. CDR3 size: 14 residues. Trimming removed 4 bases at V and 7 bases at J, with 14 bases between. The germline gives CDR1 MGHDK, CDR2 SYGVNS.

This chain joins TRBV9 and TRBJ1-2; D gene uncertain. Germline CDR1 SGDLS, CDR2 YYNGEE. V lost 7 bases, J lost 3 bases, and 25 bases lay in between. The length of the CDR3 is 17 residues. CDR3 residues: CASSRGNSVRQDYGYTF. CDR3 nucleotide sequence: TGTGCCAGCTCCCGAGGTAATTCAGTTCGTCAGGACTATGGCTACACCTTC.

This clonotype has a count of ten or more. The J gene is TRBJ1-1, the V gene TRBV29-1; D unresolved. CDR1 and CDR2 from the germline V gene are SQVTM and ANQGSEA. The ends were cut back, 4 bases at V and 5 bases at J, with 11 bases in the middle. The CDR3 length is 12 residues. As DNA, the CDR3 is TGCAGCGTTGGAGCCCATGAAACTGAAGCTTTCTTT. As protein: CSVGAHETEAFF. The whole variable domain, remainder taken from reference TRBV29-1 and TRBJ1-1, is SAVISQKPSRDICQRGTSLTIQCQVDSQVTMMFWYRQQPGQSLTLIATANQGSEATYESGFVIDKFPISRPNLTFSTLTVSNMSPEDSSIYLCSVGAHETEAFFGQGTRLTVV.

Comments on this clonotype: One base away lies a much larger clone, so this may be a sequencing read error. The chain carries TRBV25-1 and TRBJ1-4; no definite D call. This CDR3 region has 12 residues. V lost 6 bases, J lost 3 bases, and 5 bases lay in between. Germline-derived CDR1 and CDR2 are MGHDK and SYGVNS. In DNA form, the CDR3 reads TGTGCCAGCAGGGTGCCTAATGAAAAACTGTTTTTT. The encoded protein is CASRVPNEKLFF.

A word on this clonotype: This may be a read error: a much more frequent sequence differs by one nucleotide. The chain has TRBV7-2 and TRBJ1-4, with 10 nucleotides matching TRBD1. Per germline, CDR1 SGHTA and CDR2 FQGNSA. The CDR3 extends over 15 amino acids. The CDR3 DNA reads as TGTGCCAGCAGCCCCGGGACAGGGGCTAATGAAAAACTGGTTTTT. This codes for CASSPGTGANEKLVF.

Turning to this clonotype: This CDR3 is missing its conserved last phenylalanine or tryptophan, likely due to a read error. This chain uses TRBV3-1 with TRBJ2-7; TRBD1 aligns across 7 bases. CDR1 and CDR2 from the germline V gene are LGHDT and YNNKEL (reference sequence). This CDR3 is built from 15 residues. Trimming at V came to 1 base and at J to 2 bases, leaving 5 bases not matched to a gene. The DNA for the CDR3 is TGTGCCAGCAGCCAAGGATTACAGGGGCCCTACGAGCAGTACCTC. Protein: CASSQGLQGPYEQYL.

This clonotype has just one count. This rearrangement joins TRBV5-1 to TRBJ1-5; 12 nucleotides line up with TRBD1. Germline V gene data show CDR1 as SGHRS and CDR2 as YFSETQ. The CDR3 runs 15 residues. V dropped 0 bases and J dropped 9; count of bases not matched to a gene: 4. CDR3: CASSLEGQGAGPQHF. The CDR3, as DNA: TGCGCCAGCAGCTTGGAGGGACAGGGGGCTGGGCCCCAGCATTTT.

In the case of this clonotype: One end of the junction fails to match germline, which may point to a read error. This rearrangement joins TRBV15 to TRBJ2-3; 9 positions match TRBD1. Germline assignment: CDR1 LNHNV and CDR2 YYDKDF (reference sequence). The CDR3 spans 15 residues. CDR3 DNA: TGTGCCGCCAGCAGAGCCAGACAGGGGGAAGATACGCAGTATTTT. Protein product: CAASRARQGEDTQYF.

A word on this clonotype: This could be a read error, since a much larger clone is one nucleotide away. The chain combines TRBV2 with TRBJ2-7; possibly TRBD1 or TRBD2 for D (5 bases each). The CDR3 is 13 amino acids. Germline V gene data show CDR1 as SNHLY and CDR2 as FYNNEI. With 5 bases removed from V and 3 bases from J, the gap between germline ends came to 11 bases. CDR3: CASSPRDLYEQYF. The DNA for the CDR3 is TGTGCCAGCAGTCCCCGGGACCTCTACGAGCAGTACTTC. The full variable domain, with the rest looked up from reference TRBV2 and TRBJ2-7, is EPEVTQTPSHQVTQMGQEVILRCVPISNHLYFYWYRQILGQKVEFLVSFYNNEISEKSEIFDDQFSVERPDGSNFTLKIRSTKLEDSAMYFCASSPRDLYEQYFGPGTRLTVT.